This T cell receptor (beta chain) was profiled in a study of beta chain features in type 1 diabetes. This CDR3 contains 14 residues. The germline V gene encodes CDR1 MDHEN and CDR2 SYDVKM. V gave up 1 base and J gave up 9 bases, with 13 bases separating them. With respect to this clone: Antigen: not known.

Every bit of the isolated RNA underwent reverse transcription, so sequencing read expressed TCRB transcripts. Naive, central memory and regulatory T cell samples averaged about 3.3 million immunoSEQ reads each. Clones were sequenced by immunoSEQ multiplex PCR, and TCRdb holds only the in-frame ones, with some missing. The repertoire consists of more than 250,000 clones, with 13% to 15% occurring once and the leading ten covering 0.017%. On average, the one heparinised blood draw given by each donor was approximately 0.12 L. Purity exceeded 95% in all sorted populations. Study results and limitations: All four CD4+ subsets from Type 1 diabetes patients carried moderately but significantly shorter TCRB CDR3s.

The sequenced sample was naive CD4+ T cells from blood. The chain is built from TRBV28 and TRBJ2-1; possible D gene TRBD1, 5 bases. The TCR sequence derives from a young man with type 1 diabetes. The CDR3 here is CASSLSSLRGEQFF. The CDR3 region has the DNA TGTGCCAGCAGTTTATCAAGTCTAAGGGGTGAGCAGTTCTTC.